The 32 T cell receptor beta chains below all came from one sample that was sequenced in a study of blood T cell repertoires in COVID-19. Clones were sequenced by immunoSEQ multiplex PCR, and TCRdb holds only the in-frame ones, with some missing. The data hold about 200,000 clones, with almost 85% observed a single time. Source material: peripheral blood. These receptors were collected from a middle-aged woman with acute or convalescent COVID-19.

This clone was seen more than once but under ten times. This chain joins TRBV14 and TRBJ1-1, with D possibly being TRBD1 (5 bases). The CDR3 spans 12 residues. V lost 4 bases to trimming and J lost 10 bases, with 13 bases between them. Looked up from germline, CDR1 is SGHDN and CDR2 is FVKESK. Written as DNA, the CDR3 is TGTGCCAGCAGCCCTTCCCGGGGGACAGCTTTCTTT. Amino acids: CASSPSRGTAFF.

The chain carries TRBV11-2 and TRBJ2-7, with 10 bases fitting TRBD1. Germline V gene sequence: CDR1 SGHAT, CDR2 FQNNGV. The CDR3 extends over 14 amino acids. V dropped 5 bases and J dropped 7; count of bases not matched to a gene: 8. The CDR3 region has the DNA TGTGCCAGCAGCCCTGGACAGGGGGTGGGTGAGCAGTACTTC. Protein sequence: CASSPGQGVGEQYF.

J is TRBJ2-3 and V is TRBV30, with D hard to call. V was trimmed by 5 bases and J by 8 bases, leaving 11 bases between them. The CDR3 covers 11 residues. Germline CDR1 is GTSNPN and CDR2 is SVGIG (reference sequence). The DNA of the CDR3 is TGTGCCTGGGCCCCTCCCGGTACGCAGTATTTT. Translation gives CAWAPPGTQYF.

The rearrangement uses TRBV27 and TRBJ2-1; TRBD2 matches at 7 bases. CDR3 length: 15 residues. J gave up 5 bases and V 6 bases, and 10 bases lay outside the gene matches. The V gene's germline CDR1 is MNHEY and CDR2 SMNVEV (reference sequence). CDR3 coding DNA: TGTGCCAGCAGCCGAGGGGACTATCGTAACAATGAGCAGTTCTTC. This encodes CASSRGDYRNNEQFF.

This chain joins TRBV6-5 and TRBJ1-2; 9 bases line up with TRBD1. The CDR3 is made up of 15 amino acids. Germline CDR1 MNHEY, CDR2 SVGAGI. Trimming at V came to 4 bases and at J to 4 bases, leaving 7 bases not matched to a gene. The CDR3: CASSSPGQGVYGYTF. The CDR3 nucleotides are TGTGCCAGCAGTTCTCCGGGACAGGGTGTCTATGGCTACACCTTC.

This chain links TRBV11-3 with TRBJ2-1, with TRBD1 matching 12 bases. The germline V gene has CDR1 SGHNT and CDR2 YENEEA. J lost 0 bases, V lost 4 bases, and 10 bases had no gene match. This CDR3 has 19 residues. The CDR3 spells CASSSGQGAYTGSYNEQFF. The CDR3 DNA is TGTGCCAGCAGCTCGGGACAGGGGGCCTACACGGGCTCCTACAATGAGCAGTTCTTC.

The rearrangement joins TRBV28 to TRBJ2-1, with 7 nucleotides matching TRBD1. Unmatched junction bases numbered 14, after V lost 6 bases and J lost 9 bases. The CDR3 has 15 amino acids. Per the germline V gene, CDR1 is MDHEN and CDR2 is SYDVKM. This CDR3 reads CASRPGLRGPTEQFF. CDR3 in DNA: TGTGCCAGCAGGCCAGGGTTGAGGGGGCCGACTGAGCAGTTCTTC. Full variable domain (rest looked up from reference TRBV28 and TRBJ2-1): DVKVTQSSRYLVKRTGEKVFLECVQDMDHENMFWYRQDPGLGLRLIYFSYDVKMKEKGDIPEGYSVSREKKERFSLILESASTNQTSMYLCASRPGLRGPTEQFFGPGTRLTVL.

This clone showed up just a few times. This sequence joins TRBV6-5 and TRBJ1-5; D is possibly TRBD1 (6 bases). The CDR3 has 13 amino acids. Germline loops: CDR1 MNHEY, CDR2 SVGAGI. Trimming cost V 7 bases and J 4 bases, with 11 bases left between them. This CDR3 is CASMMTGNQPQHF. The DNA for the CDR3 is TGTGCCAGCATGATGACAGGTAATCAGCCCCAGCATTTT.

V and J are TRBV27 and TRBJ2-7; D call uncertain. V was cut by 2 bases and J by 6 bases, with 11 bases left in between. CDR1 and CDR2 from the germline V gene are MNHEY and SMNVEV (reference sequence). This CDR3 region has 13 residues. CDR3 in DNA: TGTGCCAGCAGTTTAACTCTTTCTACCGAGCAGTACTTC. It codes for CASSLTLSTEQYF.

The J gene is TRBJ1-5, the V gene TRBV7-8; D gene ambiguous. In germline, CDR1 is SGHVS, CDR2 FQNEAQ. V lost 6 bases, J lost 0 bases, and 12 bases lay in between. CDR3 length: 15 amino acids. CDR3 region: CASSDSTGSNQPQHF. The CDR3 DNA reads TGTGCCAGCAGTGACTCGACGGGTAGCAATCAGCCCCAGCATTTT.

As DNA, the CDR3 is TGCAGCGTTGAAGGTTTAGCTACTGAAGCTTTCTTT. Encoded protein: CSVEGLATEAFF. The chain links TRBV29-1 to TRBJ1-1, with D hard to call. Trimming took off 1 base at V and 5 bases at J, with 8 bases between the two ends. Per germline, CDR1 SQVTM and CDR2 ANQGSEA. The CDR3 consists of 12 residues.

The chain is built from TRBV12-3 or TRBV12-4 and TRBJ1-1; TRBD1 matches at 7 bases. CDR3 size: 13 residues. Germline trimming cut 5 bases from V and 1 base from J; bases unmatched to any gene: 1. The CDR3 DNA follows: TGTGCCAGCAGTACAGGGGAGAACACTGAAGCTTTCTTT. It translates to CASSTGENTEAFF.

V usage is TRBV19 and J usage is TRBJ1-5; 9 bases align to TRBD1. The CDR3 totals 14 residues. The V gene's germline CDR1 is LNHDA and CDR2 SQIVND (reference sequence). The ends lost 3 bases at V and 5 bases at J; junction bases unmatched: 2. The CDR3 here is CASSMTGGYQPQHF. CDR3 nucleotides: TGTGCCAGTAGTATGACAGGGGGGTATCAGCCCCAGCATTTT.

The CDR3 bases are TGTGCCACCTTACAGACTAGCGGGGGGTCGTTCTTC. This translates into CATLQTSGGSFF. The chain uses TRBV10-3 and TRBJ2-1; the match to TRBD2 covers 13 bases. Losses at the gene ends were 10 bases for V and 15 bases for J; bases not matched to a gene: 9. The CDR3 has 12 residues. Per the germline V gene, CDR1 is ENHRY and CDR2 is SYGVKD.

In this sample, this clone turned up a few times. Within the sample, other DNA sequences also encode this same CDR3. The J gene is TRBJ1-2, the V gene TRBV6-1, with unresolved D. V dropped 0 bases and J dropped 4 bases, with 9 bases sitting between them. Germline CDR1 and CDR2: MNHNS and SASEGT. The CDR3 has 14 amino acids. The CDR3 protein is CASSEAYRIYGYTF. CDR3 nucleotides: TGTGCCAGCAGTGAAGCTTACAGAATCTATGGCTACACCTTC.

The chain couples TRBV6-5 to TRBJ2-7, with D possibly being TRBD1 (6 bases). V was cut by 6 bases and J by 1 base, with 10 bases left in between. CDR1 is MNHEY, CDR2 SVGAGI, per germline. There are 13 residues in the CDR3. The CDR3 reads CASRQGPSYEQYF. The CDR3 DNA is TGTGCCAGCAGACAGGGCCCATCCTACGAGCAGTACTTC.

The rearrangement joins TRBV24-1 to TRBJ1-2; no clear D gene. V was cut by 6 bases and J by 0 bases, with 4 bases left in between. The germline CDR1 and CDR2 sequences are KGHDR and SFDVKD. The CDR3 is 12 residues long. CDR3: CATSTANYGYTF. DNA of the CDR3: TGTGCCACCAGTACAGCTAACTATGGCTACACCTTC.

In this sample, this clone turned up many times. The chain couples TRBV2 to TRBJ1-4, with 10 bases fitting TRBD1. CDR3 size: 15 residues. Germline lookup yields CDR1 SNHLY and CDR2 FYNNEI. V shed 9 bases, J shed 5 bases, and the junction held 9 bases outside the gene matches. Written as DNA, the CDR3 is TGTGCCAGTCAAACTCCGGGACAGGGGAATGAAAAACTGTTTTTT. As protein: CASQTPGQGNEKLFF.

The chain combines TRBV27 with TRBJ1-1; 11 positions agree with TRBD1. Per germline, CDR1 MNHEY and CDR2 SMNVEV (reference sequence). The CDR3 is made up of 16 amino acids. Trimming at V came to 4 bases and at J to 5 bases, leaving 9 bases not matched to a gene. CDR3 protein: CASSYPPGQGGTEAFF. CDR3 nucleotides: TGTGCCAGCAGTTACCCCCCGGGACAGGGGGGTACTGAAGCTTTCTTT.

V is TRBV19 and J is TRBJ2-1; 10 nucleotides match TRBD1. V was clipped by 5 bases and J by 8 bases; unmatched bases: 6. Germline loops: CDR1 LNHDA, CDR2 SQIVND (reference sequence). The CDR3 consists of 14 residues. The CDR3 here is CASSVQGQGYEQFF. CDR3 DNA sequence: TGTGCCAGTAGTGTACAGGGACAGGGGTATGAGCAGTTCTTC. Full variable domain (missing parts from reference TRBV19 and TRBJ2-1): DGGITQSPKYLFRKEGQNVTLSCEQNLNHDAMYWYRQDPGQGLRLIYYSQIVNDFQKGDIAEGYSVSREKKESFPLTVTSAQKNPTAFYLCASSVQGQGYEQFFGPGTRLTVL.

This rearrangement joins TRBV25-1 to TRBJ1-1; no firm D call. The V gene lost 7 bases and the J gene lost 7 bases, with 10 bases spanning the gap. The CDR3 has 11 amino acids. The germline gives CDR1 MGHDK, CDR2 SYGVNS. The CDR3 bases are TGTGCCAGCACTGGTTGGAGTGAAGCTTTCTTT. Translating it yields CASTGWSEAFF.

The chain uses TRBV19 and TRBJ1-1, with a possible D match to TRBD1 (6 bases). CDR1 is LNHDA, CDR2 SQIVND, per germline (reference sequence). CDR3 length: 14 amino acids. V was cut by 3 bases and J by 4 bases, with 12 bases left in between. The CDR3 is CASSIAGAGTEAFF. The CDR3 nucleotides read TGTGCCAGTAGTATTGCAGGGGCTGGCACTGAAGCTTTCTTT.

The genes are TRBV5-1 and TRBJ1-4, with 11 positions matching TRBD1. The germline gives CDR1 SGHRS, CDR2 YFSETQ. The CDR3 spans 16 residues. The trim removed 4 bases at V and 10 bases at J, leaving 12 bases unmatched. The CDR3 region has the DNA TGCGCCAGCAGCCAAAGGACAGGGGGCGCCGAGGGAAAACTGTTTTTT. Translated, it gives CASSQRTGGAEGKLFF.

The chain has TRBV11-3 and TRBJ2-2, with D possibly TRBD1 on 5 matching bases. CDR1 and CDR2 (germline): SGHNT, YENEEA. The CDR3 loop spans 13 amino acids. Deletions cut 4 bases from V and 5 bases from J, with 8 bases between. The CDR3 sequence is CASSSPGTGELFF. CDR3 coding DNA: TGTGCCAGCAGCTCCCCAGGGACCGGGGAGCTGTTTTTT.

The chain employs TRBV30 and TRBJ1-6; a weak D match, TRBD1 (5 bases). Trimming removed 1 base from V and 5 bases from J, with 9 bases in between. Germline V gene lookup returns CDR1 GTSNPN and CDR2 SVGIG (reference sequence). There are 14 residues in the CDR3. This CDR3 is CAWSAGQDNSPLHF. The CDR3 DNA follows: TGTGCCTGGAGTGCAGGGCAGGATAATTCACCCCTCCACTTT.

The V gene is TRBV19, the J gene TRBJ1-3, with D possibly matching TRBD1 (5 bases). This CDR3 spans 15 amino acids. V was trimmed by 3 bases and J by 8 bases, leaving 17 bases between them. Per germline, CDR1 LNHDA and CDR2 SQIVND (reference sequence). This CDR3 reads CASSMAGIREDTIYF. The CDR3 nucleotides are TGTGCCAGTAGTATGGCGGGGATCAGGGAAGACACCATATATTTT.

This chain joins TRBV2 and TRBJ2-4, with a possible D match to TRBD2 (5 bases). Trimming took off 1 base at V and 10 bases at J, with 11 bases between the two ends. The CDR3 covers 13 residues. Germline-derived CDR1 and CDR2 are SNHLY and FYNNEI. The CDR3 region is CASSEEIRGIQYF. The CDR3 region has the DNA TGTGCCAGCAGTGAAGAGATCCGGGGAATTCAGTACTTC.

This clone was picked up a small number of times. The rearrangement links TRBV5-1 to TRBJ2-1, with 10 bases matching TRBD2. Per the germline V gene, CDR1 is SGHRS and CDR2 is YFSETQ. J gave up 2 bases and V 5 bases, and 4 bases lay outside the gene matches. CDR3 length: 15 residues. The CDR3 region is CASRAGLATYNEQFF. The DNA for the CDR3 is TGCGCCAGCAGAGCGGGACTAGCGACCTACAATGAGCAGTTCTTC.

The J gene is TRBJ1-1, the V gene TRBV3-1 (or the pseudogene TRBV3-2); possible D gene TRBD1, 6 bases. Germline V gene data show CDR1 as LGHDT and CDR2 as YNNKEL (reference sequence). Trimming left V 5 bases short and J 1 base short, with 14 bases between. CDR3 length equals 15 residues. The DNA of the CDR3 is TGTGCCAGCAGCTACCCCTCGACAGGGAACACTGAAGCTTTCTTT. Protein product: CASSYPSTGNTEAFF.

The J gene is TRBJ2-4, the V gene TRBV27; 9 bases align to TRBD1. Germline assignment: CDR1 MNHEY and CDR2 SMNVEV (reference sequence). This CDR3 comprises 14 residues. V dropped 5 bases and J dropped 5; count of bases not matched to a gene: 4. The DNA of the CDR3 is TGTGCCAGCAGTAGGACAGGGGAACAAAACATTCAGTACTTC. Its translation: CASSRTGEQNIQYF.

This clone was recorded many times. V is TRBV5-1 and J is TRBJ2-1, with D perhaps matching TRBD1 (6 bases). V was shortened by 0 bases and J by 3 bases, with 13 bases between the two germline ends. Germline V CDR1 and CDR2: SGHRS, YFSETQ. The CDR3 is 16 amino acids. DNA of the CDR3: TGCGCCAGCAGCTTGGTAGCGACAGGAGACTACAATGAGCAGTTCTTC. This translates into CASSLVATGDYNEQFF. Filled out from reference TRBV5-1 and TRBJ2-1, the complete variable domain reads KAGVTQTPRYLIKTRGQQVTLSCSPISGHRSVSWYQQTPGQGLQFLFEYFSETQRNKGNFPGRFSGRQFSNSRSEMNVSTLELGDSALYLCASSLVATGDYNEQFFGPGTRLTVL.

This clone has a handful of counts. The chain links TRBV29-1 to TRBJ1-2; weak D call: TRBD1 (5 bases). The V gene's germline CDR1 is SQVTM and CDR2 ANQGSEA. The CDR3 sequence is 14 residues long. V lost 5 bases, J lost 5 bases, and 18 bases lay in between. For the CDR3, the DNA is TGCAGCGTTCTCCGAGAGACAGTATCATATGGCTACACCTTC. This sequence encodes CSVLRETVSYGYTF.